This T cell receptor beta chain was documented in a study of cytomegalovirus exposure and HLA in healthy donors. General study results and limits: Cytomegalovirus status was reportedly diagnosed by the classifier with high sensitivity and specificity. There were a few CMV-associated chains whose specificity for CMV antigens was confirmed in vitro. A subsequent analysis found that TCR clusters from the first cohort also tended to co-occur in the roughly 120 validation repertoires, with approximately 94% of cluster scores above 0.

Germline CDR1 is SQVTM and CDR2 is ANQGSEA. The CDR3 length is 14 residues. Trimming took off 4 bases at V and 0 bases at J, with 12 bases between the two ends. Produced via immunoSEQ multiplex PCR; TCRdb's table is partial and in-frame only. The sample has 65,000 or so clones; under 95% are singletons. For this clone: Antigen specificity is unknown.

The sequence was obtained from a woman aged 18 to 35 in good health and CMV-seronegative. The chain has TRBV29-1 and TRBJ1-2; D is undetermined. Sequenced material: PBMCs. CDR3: CSVAATATNYGYTF. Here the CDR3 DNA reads TGCAGCGTTGCAGCCACAGCCACTAACTATGGCTACACCTTC.